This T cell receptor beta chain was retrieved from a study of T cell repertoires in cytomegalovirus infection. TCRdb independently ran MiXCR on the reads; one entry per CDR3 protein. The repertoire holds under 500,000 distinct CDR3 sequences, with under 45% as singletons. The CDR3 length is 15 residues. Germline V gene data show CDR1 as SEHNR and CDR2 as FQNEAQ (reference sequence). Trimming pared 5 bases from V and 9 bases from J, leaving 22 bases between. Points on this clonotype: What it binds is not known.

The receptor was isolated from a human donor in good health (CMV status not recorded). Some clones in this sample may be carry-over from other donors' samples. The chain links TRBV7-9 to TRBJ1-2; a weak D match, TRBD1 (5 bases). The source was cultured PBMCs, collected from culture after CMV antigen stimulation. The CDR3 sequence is CASSLGLLGPWSYTF. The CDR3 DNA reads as TGTGCCAGCAGCCTGGGACTACTCGGACCTTGGAGCTACACCTTC.